What follows are 21 T cell receptor beta chains derived from one specimen sequenced in a study of blood T cell repertoires in COVID-19. Method: immunoSEQ multiplex PCR; TCRdb's copy keeps in-frame clones and lacks some. The sample consists of around 250,000 clones, roughly 85% of them appearing once. What was sequenced was PBMCs or T cells enriched from blood (not recorded which). The receptors here all came from a woman aged 50 to 65 who had recovered from COVID-19.

This clone has just a few counts. The chain uses TRBV6-5 and TRBJ2-1, with TRBD1 identical over 9 bases. V dropped 3 bases and J dropped 15; count of bases not matched to a gene: 9. The CDR3 consists of 13 residues. Germline values: CDR1 MNHEY, CDR2 SVGAGI. For the CDR3, the DNA is TGTGCCAGCAGTTATTCACCGGGACAGGGATGGTTCTTC. Encoded protein: CASSYSPGQGWFF.

The V and J genes are TRBV5-1 and TRBJ2-1; D remains ambiguous. V gave up 0 bases and J gave up 7 bases, with 11 bases separating them. This CDR3 has 14 residues. The germline CDR1 and CDR2 sequences are SGHRS and YFSETQ. This CDR3 is CASSLDGSWNEQFF. CDR3 DNA: TGCGCCAGCAGCTTGGATGGCTCTTGGAATGAGCAGTTCTTC.

This clone was observed a single time. The J gene is TRBJ1-4, the V gene TRBV4-2, with D possibly matching TRBD1 (6 bases). The germline CDR1 and CDR2 sequences are LGHNA and YNFKEQ. Trimming removed 1 base from V and 14 bases from J, with 17 bases in between. The CDR3 consists of 14 residues. The CDR3 coding sequence is TGTGCCAGCAGCCAAGGTGGGACACTCCCTCGTCTGTTTTTT. Amino acids: CASSQGGTLPRLFF.

This clone was counted a single time. This chain links TRBV2 with TRBJ1-2; TRBD1 matches 10 bases. This CDR3 has 15 residues. CDR1 and CDR2 from the germline V gene are SNHLY and FYNNEI. V was clipped by 6 bases and J by 1 base; unmatched bases: 5. The CDR3 sequence is CASRDRTGGNYGYTF. The CDR3 DNA reads as TGTGCCAGCAGGGATAGGACAGGGGGTAACTATGGCTACACCTTC.

V usage is TRBV4-1 and J usage is TRBJ1-2; perhaps TRBD1 as D (5 bases). V gave up 0 bases and J gave up 14 bases, with 13 bases separating them. This CDR3 comprises 12 residues. Germline V lookup: CDR1 MGHRA, CDR2 YSYEKL. The CDR3 DNA follows: TGCGCCAGCAGCCAAGAGGGGCGTGTTGGTACCTTC. Its translation is CASSQEGRVGTF.

This clone has a handful of counts. V and J are TRBV6-5 and TRBJ1-1; TRBD1 is a possible D gene (5 bases). Germline V gene lookup returns CDR1 MNHEY and CDR2 SVGAGI. The CDR3 has 15 amino acids. Trimming removed 7 bases from V and 1 base from J, with 16 bases in between. The CDR3 is CASTQYHRQNTEAFF. The CDR3 DNA is TGTGCCAGCACTCAATACCACAGGCAGAACACTGAAGCTTTCTTT.

This clone occurred once. The rearrangement uses TRBV27 and TRBJ2-7; 8 bases agree with TRBD1. Germline assignment: CDR1 MNHEY and CDR2 SMNVEV (reference sequence). The CDR3 is 13 residues long. V shed 3 bases and J 5 bases; nucleotides not matched to a gene: 3. CDR3 sequence: CASSFLTGDEQYF. For the CDR3, the DNA is TGTGCCAGCAGTTTTTTGACAGGGGACGAGCAGTACTTC.

The chain employs TRBV18 and TRBJ2-7, with D unresolved. The germline V and J ends were trimmed by 5 bases and 8 bases, with 10 bases remaining between them. Germline V gene lookup returns CDR1 KGHSH and CDR2 LQKENI. The CDR3 sequence is 11 residues long. CDR3 protein: CASSSRDKQYF. In nucleotides, the CDR3 is TGTGCCAGCTCAAGTCGAGACAAGCAGTACTTC.

The chain combines TRBV24-1 with TRBJ2-1; 8 bases are shared with TRBD2. V lost 7 bases to trimming and J lost 8 bases; unmatched junction nucleotides: 6. Germline assignment: CDR1 KGHDR and CDR2 SFDVKD. CDR3 length: 13 residues. CDR3 sequence reads: CATRRGGSDEQFF. CDR3 bases: TGTGCCACCAGACGGGGGGGCAGCGATGAGCAGTTCTTC.

The chain has TRBV5-6 and TRBJ2-7, with a tentative D call TRBD2 (6 bases). The CDR3 runs 15 residues. V was pared by 0 bases and J by 3 bases, with 13 bases between. Germline V gene lookup returns CDR1 SGHDT and CDR2 YYEEEE. DNA of the CDR3: TGTGCCAGCAGCTTGGGCGGGACGGGGAGCTACGAGCAGTACTTC. Its protein is CASSLGGTGSYEQYF.

The genes are TRBV28 and TRBJ1-1; TRBD1 agrees at 7 bases. V lost 6 bases, J lost 7 bases, and 17 bases stayed unmatched. CDR3 size: 16 residues. CDR1 and CDR2 from the germline V gene are MDHEN and SYDVKM. CDR3 residues: CASSDPRGQYNGEAFF. The CDR3 bases are TGTGCCAGCAGCGACCCTCGGGGACAGTATAACGGTGAAGCTTTCTTT.

The chain links TRBV15 to TRBJ1-4; D not resolved. The CDR3 length is 13 residues. V was pared by 5 bases and J by 8 bases, with 12 bases between. Germline CDR1 is LNHNV and CDR2 is YYDKDF (reference sequence). The CDR3 region has the DNA TGTGCCACCAGCCGCAAAGCGGAAGAAAAACTGTTTTTT. This encodes CATSRKAEEKLFF.

The genes are TRBV2 and TRBJ2-1; 7 positions agree with TRBD1. Looked up from germline, CDR1 is SNHLY and CDR2 is FYNNEI. The ends lost 5 bases at V and 3 bases at J; junction bases unmatched: 7. The length of the CDR3 is 15 residues. CDR3 nucleotide sequence: TGTGCCAGCAGTACACAGGGGAATGTCTACAATGAGCAGTTCTTC. Its protein is CASSTQGNVYNEQFF.

This chain uses TRBV5-6 with TRBJ2-3, with 9 positions matching TRBD2. Losses at the gene ends were 5 bases for V and 4 bases for J; bases not matched to a gene: 5. The germline V gene encodes CDR1 SGHDT and CDR2 YYEEEE. CDR3 length: 14 residues. The CDR3 DNA follows: TGTGCCAGCAGGTTTAGCGGGAGTGCAGATACGCAGTATTTT. It yields the protein CASRFSGSADTQYF.

J is TRBJ2-2 and V is TRBV12-5, with D maybe TRBD1 (6 bases). The CDR3 length is 13 residues. Trimming left V 6 bases short and J 9 bases short, with 14 bases between. Per the germline V gene, CDR1 is LGHNT and CDR2 is FRNRAP. The CDR3 bases are TGTGCTAGTGGACCTCCGCAGGGGCGGGAGCTGTTTTTT. Translation: CASGPPQGRELFF.

The V gene is TRBV21-1, the J gene TRBJ2-2; the D call of TRBD1 is as the table states it, not checked on the DNA. TRBV21-1 is deemed a pseudogene. The CDR3 sequence is 19 residues long. The CDR3 DNA is TGTGCCAGCAGTCAAGCTGTAACAAGGGACAGGGAGAACACCGGGGAGCTGTTTTTT. Amino acids: CASSQAVTRDRENTGELFF.

This clone was seen just once. V and J are TRBV28 and TRBJ1-4; D not resolved. Germline lookup yields CDR1 MDHEN and CDR2 SYDVKM. The CDR3 is 16 amino acids. The V end was cut by 5 bases, the J end by 2 bases, with 15 bases between. The CDR3 sequence: CASSPRQWVTNEKLFF. The CDR3 nucleotides read TGTGCCAGCAGTCCCCGACAATGGGTTACTAATGAAAAACTGTTTTTT.

The gene calls are TRBV3-1 (or the pseudogene TRBV3-2) and TRBJ2-1, with D hard to call. Trimming stripped 0 bases from V and 3 bases from J, with 9 bases between. The CDR3 is 15 residues long. Per germline, CDR1 LGHDT and CDR2 YNNKEL (reference sequence). The CDR3 is CASSQDPVYYNEQFF. The CDR3 DNA sequence: TGTGCCAGCAGCCAAGACCCAGTTTACTACAATGAGCAGTTCTTC.

V is TRBV2 and J is TRBJ2-7; D ambiguous. Germline CDR1 reads SNHLY; CDR2 reads FYNNEI. The CDR3 length is 13 residues. V lost 4 bases and J lost 3, with 10 bases in between. The DNA of the CDR3 is TGTGCCAGCAGTGTAAACAGAATCTACGAGCAGTACTTC. Protein product: CASSVNRIYEQYF.

The chain recombines TRBV5-3 with TRBJ1-5, with D tentatively TRBD1 (6 bases). TRBV5-3 is an ORF; its function is uncertain. Trimming took off 10 bases at V and 5 bases at J, with 10 bases between the two ends. The CDR3 loop spans 11 amino acids. In nucleotides, the CDR3 is TGTGCCTGCAAGGGGGATCAGCCCCAGCATTTT. It translates to CACKGDQPQHF.

The CDR3 reads CASTGTSGGGRETQYF. The CDR3 coding sequence is TGTGCCAGCACCGGGACTAGCGGGGGGGGACGGGAGACCCAGTACTTC. The rearrangement links TRBV25-1 to TRBJ2-5, with 16 bases identical to TRBD2. V dropped 7 bases and J dropped 5; count of bases not matched to a gene: 7. Germline V lookup: CDR1 MGHDK, CDR2 SYGVNS. The CDR3 runs to 16 residues.